The sequence of this T cell receptor (beta chain) was determined in a study of shared clonotypes between healthy human individuals. Study background: Every donor yielded three CD4 naive, three CD4 memory, two CD8 naive and one CD8 memory plate.

A CD45RA-negative memory subset and a CD45RA+ naive subset were separated from the CD4+ cells. Sequencing used immunoSEQ multiplex PCR; TCRdb keeps in-frame clones, though not all of them. The sample lists about 1 million clones; about 75% were seen once. The study's findings and limits: Clonotypes which were not shared had lower generation probabilities than clonotypes that all four donors shared.

Regarding this clone: The antigen remains unidentified.

CDR3 length: 17 residues. The V gene end was trimmed by 7 bases and the J gene end by 1 base; junction bases not matched to a gene: 8. Germline V lookup: CDR1 SGHRS, CDR2 YFSETQ. The clonotype originates from a man aged 18 to 29 in good health. V and J are TRBV5-1 and TRBJ2-3, with 14 bases identical to TRBD2. Sequencing was performed on memory CD4+ T cells sorted from blood. Subset noted: CD45RA-negative fraction. In nucleotides, the CDR3 is TGCGCCAGCCAGGGGACTAGCGGGGGTATAGGCACAGATACGCAGTATTTT. It specifies CASQGTSGGIGTDTQYF.